Below, 26 T cell receptor beta chains from the same sample are listed, as sequenced in a study of T-cell reconstitution after alpha-beta-depleted transplantation in children. This sample's TCRbeta library carried unique molecular identifier barcodes. TCRdb passed the PCR reads through MiXCR, listing each CDR3 protein once. This sample has roughly 220,000 distinct CDR3 sequences, with more than 10% found just once. This specimen was PBMCs from the stem cell graft donor, taken from the stem cell graft. The receptors come from a human donor who donated a stem cell graft to a child with acute lymphoblastic leukemia.

About this clonotype: A much more abundant neighbour one base away suggests this may be a read error. The chain recombines TRBV6-1 with TRBJ1-2, with 7 bases identical to TRBD1. Germline V gene lookup returns CDR1 MNHNS and CDR2 SASEGT. This CDR3 has 14 amino acids. The CDR3 sequence: CASRVQGTNYGHTF. In DNA, the CDR3 is TGTGCCAGCAGAGTACAGGGGACAAACTATGGCCACACCTTC.

Turning to this clonotype: A clone one base away is much larger, so this may be a read error. The chain carries TRBV25-1 and TRBJ2-7, with no clear D. The V gene's germline CDR1 is MGHDK and CDR2 SYGVNS. The CDR3 is 13 residues long. For the CDR3, the DNA is TGTACCAGTAGGGCCTCAATGGCTGGCGAGCAGTACTTC. This gives the protein CTSRASMAGEQYF.

This clonotype was recorded many times. The chain employs TRBV5-1 and TRBJ1-4; a possible D gene is TRBD1 (6 bases). Deletions cut 3 bases from V and 7 bases from J, with 19 bases between. Germline CDR1 is SGHRS and CDR2 is YFSETQ. CDR3 length: 16 amino acids. Written as DNA, the CDR3 is TGCGCCAGCAGCTGGGAGAAAGTAGGGGGTACTGAAAAACTGTTTTTT. Translated, it gives CASSWEKVGGTEKLFF.

In its sample, this clonotype was seen many times. The chain is built from TRBV6-2 or TRBV6-3 and TRBJ1-2, with TRBD1 matching 8 bases. V gave up 5 bases and J gave up 7 bases; unmatched junction bases: 6. The CDR3 sequence is 13 residues long. Germline values: CDR1 MNHEY, CDR2 SVGEGT. The CDR3 coding sequence is TGTGCCAGCAGTCTTCGGACAGGGCGTGGCTACACCTTC. Its translation: CASSLRTGRGYTF.

This clonotype appeared many times. V gene TRBV20-1 combines with J gene TRBJ2-7; D unresolved. Per the germline V gene, CDR1 is DFQATT and CDR2 is SNEGSKA (reference sequence). V lost 3 bases and J 3 bases, leaving 12 bases between the germline ends. This CDR3 spans 13 amino acids. CDR3 nucleotide sequence: TGCAGTGCTAGGTTCCGTGCCGGCTACGAGCAGTACTTC. It encodes CSARFRAGYEQYF.

This clonotype was observed at least ten times. This chain uses TRBV20-1 with TRBJ2-3; 10 bases align to TRBD1. The CDR3 has 14 amino acids. Germline V lookup: CDR1 DFQATT, CDR2 SNEGSKA (reference sequence). Germline trimming cut 5 bases from V and 4 bases from J; bases unmatched to any gene: 6. CDR3 nucleotide sequence: TGCAGTGCTCCCGGGACAGGGGTCCCAGATACGCAGTATTTT. This translates into CSAPGTGVPDTQYF.

This clonotype occurred many times. The chain is built from TRBV6-2 or TRBV6-3 and TRBJ1-5; no reliable D call. The CDR3 covers 13 residues. The V gene's germline CDR1 is MNHEY and CDR2 SVGEGT. V lost 2 bases to trimming and J lost 4 bases, with 6 bases between them. The CDR3, as DNA: TGTGCCAGCAGTTACATAGAGAATCAGCCCCAGCATTTT. This codes for CASSYIENQPQHF.

In this sample, this clonotype turned up many times. This chain connects TRBV7-6 to TRBJ2-2; TRBD2 might be the D (6 bases). Per the germline V gene, CDR1 is SGHVS and CDR2 is FNYEAQ. Trimming cost V 5 bases and J 0 bases, with 10 bases left between them. CDR3 length: 15 amino acids. CDR3 nucleotide sequence: TGTGCCAGCAGCCGGGACTTATCGAACACCGGGGAGCTGTTTTTT. Residues: CASSRDLSNTGELFF.

The V gene is TRBV7-2, the J gene TRBJ1-3, with 9 bases that match TRBD1. CDR1 SGHTA and CDR2 FQGNSA come from the germline V gene. The CDR3 runs to 15 residues. The J segment lost 4 bases and the V segment lost 5 bases, leaving 6 bases of the junction unmatched. The CDR3 nucleotides are TGTGCCAGCAGCATTGGGACAGGGACCGGAAACACCATATATTTT. This translates into CASSIGTGTGNTIYF.

Only a few counts were recorded for this clonotype. This rearrangement joins TRBV30 to TRBJ1-1; a possible D gene is TRBD1 (6 bases). This CDR3 comprises 13 residues. V was cut by 8 bases and J by 1 base, with 14 bases left in between. CDR1 and CDR2 (germline): GTSNPN, SVGIG (reference sequence). The CDR3 spells CALDRTANTEAFF. In nucleotides, the CDR3 is TGTGCCCTAGACCGGACAGCGAACACTGAAGCTTTCTTT.

At least ten counts were recorded for this clonotype. V and J are TRBV14 and TRBJ2-1, with no clear D. Looked up from germline, CDR1 is SGHDN and CDR2 is FVKESK. The CDR3 has 15 amino acids. With 4 bases removed from V and 0 bases from J, the gap between germline ends came to 10 bases. CDR3 coding DNA: TGTGCCAGCAGCCCCCTGGGTCGCTCCTACAATGAGCAGTTCTTC. Encoded protein: CASSPLGRSYNEQFF. Complete variable domain (other parts from reference TRBV14 and TRBJ2-1): EAGVTQFPSHSVIEKGQTVTLRCDPISGHDNLYWYRRVMGKEIKFLLHFVKESKQDESGMPNNRFLAERTGGTYSTLKVQPAELEDSGVYFCASSPLGRSYNEQFFGPGTRLTVL.

This clonotype has a count of ten or more. The rearrangement joins TRBV5-1 to TRBJ1-1; D ambiguous. CDR1 and CDR2 from the germline V gene are SGHRS and YFSETQ. This CDR3 comprises 15 residues. V gave up 4 bases and J gave up 10 bases, with 23 bases separating them. Here the CDR3 DNA reads TGCGCCAGCAGCCCGGATACTGCGGTTGGAGGCGTAGCTTTCTTT. Its translation is CASSPDTAVGGVAFF.

This clonotype was observed at least ten times. The J gene is TRBJ2-5, the V gene TRBV6-1, with D maybe TRBD2 (6 bases). The CDR3 has 15 residues. V lost 0 bases and J 5 bases, leaving 13 bases between the germline ends. Germline loops: CDR1 MNHNS, CDR2 SASEGT. The CDR3 DNA reads TGTGCCAGCAGTGAAGCGGAGGGAGGAGGGGAGACCCAGTACTTC. Translation: CASSEAEGGGETQYF.

This clonotype came up many times. V and J are TRBV6-5 and TRBJ2-5; TRBD2 agrees at 11 bases. V gave up 4 bases and J gave up 3 bases; unmatched junction bases: 10. This CDR3 has 17 amino acids. Germline V gene sequence: CDR1 MNHEY, CDR2 SVGAGI. The CDR3 sequence is CASSSLRLAGTKETQYF. CDR3 DNA sequence: TGTGCCAGCAGTTCCCTAAGACTAGCGGGAACGAAAGAGACCCAGTACTTC.

This clonotype showed up many times. One end of the junction is discordant with germline, which a read error may explain. The CDR3 region is CASGSSGGKLFF. The CDR3 DNA follows: TGTGCCAGCGGATCTAGCGGCGGGAAGCTGTTTTTT. V usage is TRBV5-6 and J usage is TRBJ2-2, with 7 positions matching TRBD2. CDR1 SGHDT and CDR2 YYEEEE come from the germline V gene. This CDR3 spans 12 amino acids.

The gene calls are TRBV13 and TRBJ2-7; a weak D match, TRBD2 (6 bases). V was cut by 5 bases and J by 6 bases, with 23 bases left in between. The CDR3 totals 16 residues. Germline V gene sequence: CDR1 PRHDT, CDR2 FYEKMQ (reference sequence). The CDR3 sequence is CASSIRGAGTLAEQYF. CDR3 coding DNA: TGTGCCAGCAGCATCCGTGGGGCGGGAACCCTAGCCGAGCAGTACTTC.

This clonotype came up a few times. The chain is built from TRBV7-9 and TRBJ1-2, with D possibly matching TRBD1 (5 bases). The germline gives CDR1 SEHNR, CDR2 FQNEAQ (reference sequence). V was cut by 5 bases and J by 0 bases, with 19 bases left in between. This CDR3 is built from 17 residues. The CDR3 DNA reads as TGTGCCAGCAGCCACAGACAGACCATTAGTTCTAACTATGGCTACACCTTC. Its translation: CASSHRQTISSNYGYTF.

This clonotype appeared many times. This chain connects TRBV7-2 to TRBJ2-5; D gene ambiguous. The CDR3 is made up of 14 amino acids. The V and J ends lost 1 base and 4 bases respectively, with 10 bases between them. Germline V lookup: CDR1 SGHTA, CDR2 FQGNSA. CDR3 in DNA: TGTGCCAGCAGCTTAGTGGTCTGGGGAGAGACCCAGTACTTC. This gives the protein CASSLVVWGETQYF. Full variable domain (missing parts from reference TRBV7-2 and TRBJ2-5): GAGVSQSPSNKVTEKGKDVELRCDPISGHTALYWYRQSLGQGLEFLIYFQGNSAPDKSGLPSDRFSAERTGGSVSTLTIQRTQQEDSAVYLCASSLVVWGETQYFGPGTRLLVL.

CDR3 loop: CASSPSPGGANEQFF. DNA of the CDR3: TGTGCCAGCTCACCCTCCCCCGGGGGGGCCAATGAGCAGTTCTTC. The chain combines TRBV18 with TRBJ2-1, with 8 bases identical to TRBD2. Germline V lookup: CDR1 KGHSH, CDR2 LQKENI. J was trimmed by 6 bases and V by 3 bases; bases with no gene match: 7. CDR3 length: 15 amino acids.

This clonotype was recorded many times. The V call is TRBV7-2, the J call TRBJ1-4; D is unresolved. V dropped 2 bases and J dropped 3 bases, with 7 bases sitting between them. The CDR3 sequence is 14 residues long. Germline values: CDR1 SGHTA, CDR2 FQGNSA. Written as DNA, the CDR3 is TGTGCCAGCAGCTTAACCTTTCCTAATGAAAAACTGTTTTTT. Its protein product is CASSLTFPNEKLFF.

As to this clonotype: This may be a read error: a much more frequent sequence differs by one nucleotide. The gene calls are TRBV12-3 or TRBV12-4 and TRBJ1-5; 10 positions agree with TRBD1. This CDR3 spans 16 amino acids. The V gene end was trimmed by 4 bases and the J gene end by 6 bases; junction bases not matched to a gene: 9. Here the CDR3 DNA reads TGTGCCAGCAGTTCCAGGACAGGGGGTACTGCTCAGCCCCAGCATTTT. Protein product: CASSSRTGGTAQPQHF.

The table lists this clonotype with many counts. The CDR3 protein is CSAPDGYEQYF. CDR3 in DNA: TGCAGTGCTCCGGACGGCTACGAGCAGTACTTC. V gene TRBV20-1 combines with J gene TRBJ2-7; D is uncertain. The germline V and J ends were trimmed by 5 bases and 3 bases, with 8 bases remaining between them. Germline loops: CDR1 DFQATT, CDR2 SNEGSKA (reference sequence). The CDR3 covers 11 residues.

This clonotype was seen many times. The J gene is TRBJ1-5, the V gene TRBV5-1; no reliable D call. There are 15 residues in the CDR3. The germline V gene has CDR1 SGHRS and CDR2 YFSETQ. Trimming stripped 1 base from V and 0 bases from J, with 8 bases between. CDR3 in DNA: TGCGCCAGCAGCTTGATGGGTTATAGCAATCAGCCCCAGCATTTT. This gives the protein CASSLMGYSNQPQHF.

This clonotype was picked up many times. The chain is built from TRBV20-1 and TRBJ1-2, with D possibly matching TRBD1 (6 bases). V lost 1 base and J lost 5, with 29 bases in between. The germline V gene has CDR1 DFQATT and CDR2 SNEGSKA (reference sequence). The length of the CDR3 is 19 residues. For the CDR3, the DNA is TGCAGTGCTAGAGTTTCCAACAGGGCACCTGAAGCCTATCCTTATGGCTACACCTTC. Its protein product is CSARVSNRAPEAYPYGYTF.

The sample holds many counts of this clonotype. The V gene is TRBV5-5, the J gene TRBJ2-5; D uncertain. Trimming took 1 base from V and 5 from J, leaving 9 bases between them. The CDR3 loop spans 13 amino acids. Germline V gene data show CDR1 as SGHKS and CDR2 as YYEKEE (reference sequence). The chain's CDR3 is CASSLNYEETQYF. The CDR3 coding sequence is TGTGCCAGCAGCTTGAATTACGAGGAGACCCAGTACTTC.

There are a few counts of this clonotype. The rearrangement uses TRBV7-2 and TRBJ2-3; D call uncertain. V lost 5 bases, J lost 10 bases, and 16 bases lay in between. Germline V gene lookup returns CDR1 SGHTA and CDR2 FQGNSA. The length of the CDR3 is 13 residues. Written as DNA, the CDR3 is TGTGCCAGCAGCCCCCCCGGACCTCGGCCGCAGTATTTT. Protein product: CASSPPGPRPQYF.